The sequence of this T cell receptor (beta chain) was determined in a study of identical twins (dated by TCRdb to between 2015 and 2016). At the level of the whole study: TCR alpha and beta repertoires from monozygotic twins, unrelated adults of various ages and cord blood were deep-sequenced to test whether fetal clonotypes persist. To rule out contamination, the twin experiments were replicated at different times with different library preparation protocols. Findings and caveats that apply to the study as a whole: The excess sharing between twins in beta out-of-frame sequences was weaker because fewer shared sequences reduced the signal-to-noise ratio. Zero-insertion analyses could be partly confounded by invariant T cells such as MAIT and iNKT, although diverse VJ usage argued against such confounding for most clonotypes. Fewer insertions were carried by abundant cord blood beta clonotypes; a weaker similar trend was observed in young adult naive repertoires, while no such trend was observed in memory repertoires. Out-of-frame TCR alpha sequences shared between twins showed an excess of low generation-probability sequences compared with coincidental sharing between unrelated individuals. Because the same donors could not be followed over many years, the conclusions depended on cross-sectional statistical analysis. Out-of-frame TCR alpha sharing in monozygotic twins was systematically underestimated by recombination models, whereas sharing between unrelated individuals was in agreement with the recombination models.

This clonotype was detected many times. Its target antigen remains unknown. Qualities for individual bases were not recorded, and no much larger clone is one base off. Preparation of the library involved 5' RACE. These reads were obtained on an Illumina HiSeq 2000. A universal primer binding site was added through template switching, and the final cDNA carried a unique molecular identifier so that TCR cDNA molecules could be counted accurately. First-strand cDNA for TCR alpha and beta chains was synthesized from specific primers in the conserved constant-segment region. To control for contamination, every cDNA library carried two barcodes: a SMART-Mk sample barcode plus Illumina barcodes. TruSeq adapter sequences and Illumina sample barcodes were added in two successive PCR steps. The TCR alpha and beta cDNA libraries were sequenced on the Illumina HiSeq platform using custom primers. The published analysis was carried out like this. Unique molecular identifiers were extracted from raw reads with MiGEC, and CDR3 positions were determined with MiXCR. Recombination models were inferred per individual with the repgenHMM and IGoR tools using an EM algorithm. The analysis of shared clonotypes was done with the tcR package in R, with sharing normalized by the product of cloneset sizes. To study raw recombination without the effects of thymic and clonal selection, out-of-frame nonproductive sequences were analyzed. Using fastp trimming at Q25 and MiXCR clonotype assembly, TCRdb reanalyzed the public sequencing data and kept in-frame beta chains. Entries are consolidated by CDR3 protein sequence, retaining the most common genes and DNA. These V and J calls are TCRdb output, not the study's own analysis. For this sample there are around 340,000 distinct CDR3 sequences; about 12% appear just once. The ten largest clonotypes hold approximately 7.6% of the sample.

The CDR1 and CDR2 encoded by the germline V gene are MNHEY and SVGAGI. The CDR3, from cysteine to phenylalanine, totals 11 residues. Only the CDR3 DNA is retained, 33 bases long and in frame from the first base. V and J lose 6 bases and 6 bases, and a span of 6 bases separates them. Only healthy Caucasian donors were included. The twin cohort comprised three pairs of female monozygotic twins, all aged about 18 to 29 years. CD4+ and CD8+ T cell populations were isolated with positive isolation kits from Invitrogen. The sample also formed part of further work on yellow fever vaccine responses in identical twins. The second study's authors report: The T cell response to vaccination in identical twins was reported by the authors to appear partly convergent and partly personalized. In identical twins, the study followed T cell clones that responded to the vaccine with precision.

In this chain, TRBV6-5 is recombined with TRBJ2-1; too little of a D gene remains to name it. This clonotype was obtained from a woman aged 18-29 years in good health. Sequenced material: CD8+ T cells sorted from blood. The nucleotide sequence reads as follows: TGTGCCAGCAGAGGGTCCAATGAGCAGTTCTTC. Its translation is CASRGSNEQFF.